A single T cell receptor beta chain is shown here with its context. Antigen: not known. Primers: 60 Vbeta forward and 13 Jbeta reverse. Only in-frame clones appear in the TCRdb table, and some are missing; sequencing was by immunoSEQ multiplex PCR. The data show about 160,000 clones, with over 65% seen just once and about 4.5% held by the top ten. This record belongs to a study of cytomegalovirus exposure and HLA in healthy donors. In germline, CDR1 is SGHRS, CDR2 YFSETQ. Trimming removed 4 bases from V and 4 bases from J, with 15 bases in between. The CDR3 consists of 15 residues. Overall study findings and caveats: Segments of the TCR beta V type were, in most cases, productive about 87% or about 30% of the time in an earlier analysis.

Material: PBMCs. The source of this sequence is a man aged 18 to 29 in good health and CMV-seropositive. The chain has TRBV5-1 and TRBJ1-5; D gene uncertain. CDR3 sequence (DNA): TGCGCCAGCAGCCCCGGGTCGCCCGCGAATCAGCCCCAGCATTTT. This encodes CASSPGSPANQPQHF.